This TCR beta chain comes out of a study of cytomegalovirus exposure and HLA in healthy donors. CDR1 and CDR2 from the germline V gene are MDHEN and SYDVKM. The CDR3 contains 13 residues. Between the trimmed V and J ends, which lost 6 bases and 4 bases, there was a span of 10 bases. The PCR had 60 Vbeta and 13 Jbeta primers. Some clones are missing from TCRdb's copy, which holds only in-frame ones; the method was immunoSEQ multiplex PCR. The repertoire holds roughly 190,000 clones, with about 9.4% as singletons. This chain links TRBV28 with TRBJ1-5, with D perhaps matching TRBD1 (5 bases). This TCR came from a woman aged 30 to 39 in good health and CMV-seropositive. The specimen was PBMCs. CDR3 region: CASSPDSNQPQHF. For the CDR3, the DNA is TGTGCCAGCAGCCCCGACAGTAATCAGCCCCAGCATTTT. Supplemented by reference TRBV28 and TRBJ1-5, the full variable domain reads DVKVTQSSRYLVKRTGEKVFLECVQDMDHENMFWYRQDPGLGLRLIYFSYDVKMKEKGDIPEGYSVSREKKERFSLILESASTNQTSMYLCASSPDSNQPQHFGDGTRLSIL.